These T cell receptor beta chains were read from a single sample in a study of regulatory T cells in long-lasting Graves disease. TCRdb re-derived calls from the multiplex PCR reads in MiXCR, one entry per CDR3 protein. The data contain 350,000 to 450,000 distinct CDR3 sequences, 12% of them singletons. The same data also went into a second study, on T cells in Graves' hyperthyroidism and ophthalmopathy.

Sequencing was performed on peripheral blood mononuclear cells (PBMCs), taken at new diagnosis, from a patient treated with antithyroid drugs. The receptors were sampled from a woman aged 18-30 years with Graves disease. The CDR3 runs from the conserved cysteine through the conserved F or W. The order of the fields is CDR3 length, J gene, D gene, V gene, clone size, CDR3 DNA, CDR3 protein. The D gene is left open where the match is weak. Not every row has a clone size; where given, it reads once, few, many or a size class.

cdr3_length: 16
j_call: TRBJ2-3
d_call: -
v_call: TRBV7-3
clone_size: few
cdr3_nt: TGTGCCAGCAGCCCCTCACTAGTAAGGAGTAAAGATACGCAGTATTTT
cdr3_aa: CASSPSLVRSKDTQYF

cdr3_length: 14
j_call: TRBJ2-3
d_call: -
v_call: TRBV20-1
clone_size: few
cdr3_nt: TGCAGTGCTAGTACAGGGAGAAAGACAGATACGCAGTATTTT
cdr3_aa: CSASTGRKTDTQYF

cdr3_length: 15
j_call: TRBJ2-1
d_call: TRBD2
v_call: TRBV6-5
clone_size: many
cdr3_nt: TGTGCCAGCAGTTCACGAGCGGGGGGGACCAATGAGCAGTTCTTC
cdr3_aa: CASSSRAGGTNEQFF

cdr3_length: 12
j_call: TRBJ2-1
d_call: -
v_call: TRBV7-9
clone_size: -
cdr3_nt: TGTGCCAGCAGCGGTACGAGGAATGAGCAGTTCTTC
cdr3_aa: CASSGTRNEQFF

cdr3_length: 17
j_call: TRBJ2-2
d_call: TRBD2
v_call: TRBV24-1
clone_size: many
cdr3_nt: TGTGCCACCAGTGATCCGCGGGCGGGAGCTGCCACCGGGGAGCTGTTTTTT
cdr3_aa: CATSDPRAGAATGELFF

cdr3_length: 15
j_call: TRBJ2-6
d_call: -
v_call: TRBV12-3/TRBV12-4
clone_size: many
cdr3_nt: TGTGCCAGCAGTTTAGGAGCAGGGGGGGCCAACGTCCTGACTTTC
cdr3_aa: CASSLGAGGANVLTF

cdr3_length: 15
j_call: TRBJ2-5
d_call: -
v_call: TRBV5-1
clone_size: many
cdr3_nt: TGCGCCAGCAGCTTTCGGGGGCTGGGGGGAGAGACCCAGTACTTC
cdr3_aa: CASSFRGLGGETQYF

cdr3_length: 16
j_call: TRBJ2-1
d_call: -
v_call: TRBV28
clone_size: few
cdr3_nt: TGTGCCAGCAGCCCCGACTGGAAAATTTCCTACAATGAGCAGTTCTTC
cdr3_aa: CASSPDWKISYNEQFF

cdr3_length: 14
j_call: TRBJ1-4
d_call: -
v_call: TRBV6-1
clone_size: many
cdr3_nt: TGTGCCAGCAGCCCCGGACAGACTAATGAAAAACTGTTTTTT
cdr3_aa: CASSPGQTNEKLFF

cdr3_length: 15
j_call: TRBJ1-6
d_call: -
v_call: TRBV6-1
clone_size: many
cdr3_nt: TGTGCCAGCAGTCGACGCGGACAGACCAATTCACCCCTCCACTTT
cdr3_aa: CASSRRGQTNSPLHF

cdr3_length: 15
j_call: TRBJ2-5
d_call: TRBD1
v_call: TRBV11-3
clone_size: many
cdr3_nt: TGTGCCAGCAGCACCGGGACAGGCCGGTCGGAGACCCAGTACTTC
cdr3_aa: CASSTGTGRSETQYF

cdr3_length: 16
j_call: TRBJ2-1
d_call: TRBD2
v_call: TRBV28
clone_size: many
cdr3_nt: TGTGCCAGCAGTCCCGAATCTAGCGGGAGATACAATGAGCAGTTCTTC
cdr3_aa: CASSPESSGRYNEQFF

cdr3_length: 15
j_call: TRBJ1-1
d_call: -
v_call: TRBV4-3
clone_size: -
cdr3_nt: TGCGCCAGCAGCCAAGCCCTTGACAGGAACACTGAAGCTTTCTTT
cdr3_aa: CASSQALDRNTEAFF

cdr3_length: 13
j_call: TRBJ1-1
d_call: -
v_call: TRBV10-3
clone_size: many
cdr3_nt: TGTGCCATCAACCCGGGCACAACAACTGAAGCTTTCTTT
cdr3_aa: CAINPGTTTEAFF

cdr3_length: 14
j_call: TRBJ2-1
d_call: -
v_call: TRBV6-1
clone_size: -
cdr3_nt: TGTGCCAGCACCAAGACAGCTAACCCCAATGAGCAGTTCTTC
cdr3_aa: CASTKTANPNEQFF